A selection of T cell receptor beta chains follows, all from one sample in a study of OX40 agonist ivuxolimab in advanced cancers. Assay used: immunoSEQ multiplex PCR; TCRdb lists only in-frame clones, some missing. The repertoire holds around 890 clones, with 60% to 75% as singletons. Material: CD4+ or CD8+ T cells sorted from blood, obtained in a trial of the OX40 agonist ivuxolimab. The source of these receptors is an adult with an advanced solid tumor such as melanoma, head and neck, liver or kidney cancer. Each CDR3 is given with its conserved first and last residue. A D gene is named only where the DNA matches it firmly. Some rows have no size entry. The others give once, few or many, or a class for an expanded clone.

D: NA
size: NA
J: TRBJ1-2
V: TRBV16
length: 12
CDR3: CASSGLSYGYTF
DNA: TGTGCCAGCAGTGGTCTGAGCTATGGCTACACCTTC

D: NA
size: NA
J: TRBJ1-4
V: TRBV19
length: 16
CDR3: CASSHRMTGRNEKLFF
DNA: TGTGCCAGTAGCCACCGAATGACAGGCCGCAATGAAAAACTGTTTTTT

D: NA
size: NA
J: TRBJ1-1
V: TRBV5-1
length: 14
CDR3: CASSSRTANTEAFF
DNA: TGCGCCAGCAGCTCTCGGACTGCGAACACTGAAGCTTTCTTT

D: TRBD1
size: NA
J: TRBJ2-7
V: TRBV7-2
length: 15
CDR3: CASSPDRGISYEQYF
DNA: TGTGCCAGCAGCCCCGACAGGGGGATCTCCTACGAGCAGTACTTC

D: TRBD1
size: NA
J: TRBJ1-1
V: TRBV5-6
length: 17
CDR3: CASRGWKQGALNTEAFF
DNA: TGTGCCAGCAGGGGGTGGAAACAGGGGGCTCTGAACACTGAAGCTTTCTTT

D: NA
size: NA
J: TRBJ2-1
V: TRBV18
length: 18
CDR3: CASSPYRGATSYYNEQFF
DNA: TGTGCCAGCTCACCCTACCGGGGGGCTACGTCCTACTACAATGAGCAGTTCTTC

D: NA
size: NA
J: TRBJ2-3
V: TRBV21-1
length: 16
CDR3: CASRVCLATMQDTQYF
DNA: TGTGCCAGCAGAGTTTGCTTAGCTACAATGCAAGATACGCAGTATTTT

D: NA
size: NA
J: TRBJ2-2
V: TRBV6-5
length: 14
CDR3: CASSYSEGIGELFF
DNA: TGTGCCAGCAGTTACTCAGAGGGGATCGGGGAGCTGTTTTTT

D: TRBD2
size: few
J: TRBJ2-2
V: TRBV7-6
length: 19
CDR3: CASSLEWPLAGPNTGELFF
DNA: TGTGCCAGCAGCTTAGAATGGCCCTTAGCGGGACCGAACACCGGGGAGCTGTTTTTT

D: TRBD1
size: once
J: TRBJ2-1
V: TRBV5-1
length: 13
CDR3: CASSYRGQGEQFF
DNA: TGCGCCAGCAGCTACAGGGGGCAGGGTGAGCAGTTCTTC

D: TRBD1
size: NA
J: TRBJ1-4
V: TRBV5-4
length: 14
CDR3: CASSLTGANEKLFF
DNA: TGTGCCAGCAGCTTGACAGGGGCTAATGAAAAACTGTTTTTT

D: TRBD2
size: large
J: TRBJ2-1
V: TRBV7-9
length: 15
CDR3: CASSFGSGIMNEQFF
DNA: TGTGCCAGCAGCTTTGGGAGCGGGATTATGAATGAGCAGTTCTTC

D: TRBD2
size: NA
J: TRBJ2-5
V: TRBV15
length: 16
CDR3: CATRGGRAVGLGTQYF
DNA: TGTGCCACCAGAGGCGGGAGAGCCGTCGGGCTGGGGACCCAGTACTTC

D: TRBD1
size: few
J: TRBJ2-1
V: TRBV27
length: 16
CDR3: CASSRMTGFPYNEQFF
DNA: TGTGCCAGCAGCCGCATGACAGGGTTCCCCTACAATGAGCAGTTCTTC

D: NA
size: NA
J: TRBJ2-7
V: TRBV6-5
length: 13
CDR3: CTSSYAEAYERYF
DNA: TGTACCAGCAGTTACGCCGAGGCCTACGAGCGGTACTTC

D: TRBD1
size: NA
J: TRBJ2-7
V: TRBV5-4
length: 15
CDR3: CASSLGDRGPREQYF
DNA: TGTGCCAGCAGCTTGGGGGACAGGGGGCCTAGAGAGCAGTACTTC

D: TRBD2
size: few
J: TRBJ2-7
V: TRBV5-4
length: 15
CDR3: CASGRSGSSSYEQYF
DNA: TGTGCCAGCGGCCGTAGCGGGAGTTCCTCCTACGAGCAGTACTTC